Each of the 12 T cell receptor beta chains below was sequenced from the same sample in a study of blood T cell repertoires in COVID-19. Method: immunoSEQ multiplex PCR; TCRdb's copy keeps in-frame clones and lacks some. Among about 120,000 clones listed, roughly 85% were seen once. Sequencing was done on a sample of peripheral blood. The receptors come from a man aged 40-49 years with acute or convalescent COVID-19.

This clone showed up many times. The chain carries TRBV28 and TRBJ1-2, with D uncertain. V was pared by 6 bases and J by 8 bases, with 28 bases between. The germline V gene has CDR1 MDHEN and CDR2 SYDVKM. There are 17 residues in the CDR3. This CDR3 is CASSQLSGVWAARGYTF. The CDR3 region has the DNA TGTGCCAGCAGCCAGTTGTCGGGAGTGTGGGCGGCGCGGGGCTACACCTTC.

This chain links TRBV5-1 with TRBJ2-1; unclear D gene. The ends were cut back, 4 bases at V and 0 bases at J, with 11 bases in the middle. CDR3 length equals 15 residues. Per germline, CDR1 SGHRS and CDR2 YFSETQ. The CDR3 loop reads CASSPNSSSYNEQFF. The CDR3 DNA reads TGCGCCAGCAGCCCAAACTCTAGCTCCTACAATGAGCAGTTCTTC.

V usage is TRBV5-8 and J usage is TRBJ1-4; D call uncertain. Germline loops: CDR1 SGHTS, CDR2 YDEGEE. The CDR3 consists of 14 residues. V gave up 0 bases and J gave up 11 bases, with 14 bases separating them. CDR3 sequence: CASSLGHEGRKLFF. DNA for the CDR3: TGTGCCAGCAGCTTGGGTCACGAGGGTCGGAAACTGTTTTTT.

This chain connects TRBV9 to TRBJ2-1; 7 nucleotides line up with TRBD2. CDR1 SGDLS and CDR2 YYNGEE come from the germline V gene. Trimming cost V 2 bases and J 6 bases; bases outside gene matches: 8. This CDR3 comprises 15 residues. CDR3 loop: CASSVGAREGNEQFF. CDR3 nucleotide sequence: TGTGCCAGCAGCGTGGGCGCGAGGGAGGGCAATGAGCAGTTCTTC.

Written as DNA, the CDR3 is TGTGCCACCCTACAGGGCAGCTCCTACAATGAGCAGTTCTTC. This translates into CATLQGSSYNEQFF. The chain couples TRBV10-3 to TRBJ2-1; a weak D match, TRBD1 (6 bases). Germline CDR1 ENHRY, CDR2 SYGVKD. Deletions cut 10 bases from V and 0 bases from J, with 13 bases between. This CDR3 contains 14 residues.

This clone showed up just a few times. In DNA, the CDR3 is TGTGCCAGCAGCTTGCGGGACAGGGGGATTGGAGGCTCTGGAAACACCATATATTTT. Translated, it gives CASSLRDRGIGGSGNTIYF. The chain carries TRBV5-4 and TRBJ1-3, with TRBD1 matching 11 bases. Germline V gene sequence: CDR1 SGHNT, CDR2 YYREEE (reference sequence). The CDR3 covers 19 residues. V lost 1 base and J lost 0; bases outside the gene matches: 9.

This clone occurred a few times. The chain joins TRBV14 to TRBJ2-1; D not resolved. The CDR3 length is 13 residues. Deletions cut 1 base from V and 6 bases from J, with 7 bases between. Germline CDR1 and CDR2: SGHDN and FVKESK. The CDR3 sequence is CASSQGVSNEQFF. The CDR3 nucleotides read TGTGCCAGCAGCCAAGGAGTTAGCAATGAGCAGTTCTTC.

This clone was counted between two and nine times. The V call is TRBV5-5, the J call TRBJ1-2; D gene unclear. The CDR3 spans 13 residues. In germline, CDR1 is SGHKS, CDR2 YYEKEE (reference sequence). Trimming stripped 0 bases from V and 2 bases from J, with 5 bases between. The CDR3 DNA reads TGTGCCAGCAGCTTGGCGGAGAACTATGGCTACACCTTC. This encodes CASSLAENYGYTF.

The chain uses TRBV7-3 and TRBJ2-1; 10 nucleotides match TRBD1. V lost 5 bases to trimming and J lost 2 bases; unmatched junction nucleotides: 6. CDR1 is SGHTA, CDR2 FQGTGA, per germline. The CDR3 runs to 16 residues. Written as DNA, the CDR3 is TGTGCCAGCAGCACCCGACAGGGGGCAACCTACAATGAGCAGTTCTTC. Amino acids: CASSTRQGATYNEQFF.

V usage is TRBV10-3 and J usage is TRBJ1-1, with 9 positions matching TRBD1. The germline CDR1 and CDR2 sequences are ENHRY and SYGVKD. There are 14 residues in the CDR3. V lost 6 bases to trimming and J lost 1 base; unmatched junction nucleotides: 3. CDR3 sequence reads: CAIRGDRANTEAFF. The CDR3 DNA sequence: TGTGCCATCAGGGGGGACAGGGCGAACACTGAAGCTTTCTTT.

The V and J genes are TRBV14 and TRBJ2-1, with 9 bases lining up with TRBD1. J lost 8 bases, V lost 4 bases, and 9 bases had no gene match. The CDR3 is made up of 15 amino acids. Germline loops: CDR1 SGHDN, CDR2 FVKESK. CDR3 sequence: CASSLDRGRVDEQFF. CDR3 DNA: TGTGCCAGCAGCCTGGACAGGGGTAGAGTCGATGAGCAGTTCTTC.

CDR3 nucleotide sequence: TGTGCCAGCAGCCAGCCGACAGGCTACTATGGCTACACCTTC. Protein product: CASSQPTGYYGYTF. The chain has TRBV3-1 (or the pseudogene TRBV3-2) and TRBJ1-2; D is perhaps TRBD1 (6 bases). V was shortened by 3 bases and J by 3 bases, with 11 bases between the two germline ends. The CDR3 is 14 amino acids. Germline V gene lookup returns CDR1 LGHDT and CDR2 YNNKEL (reference sequence).